Described below is a single T cell receptor (beta chain) sequence and its context. Its antigen is undetermined. The PCR made use of 60 Vbeta and 13 Jbeta primers. TCRdb's copy holds only in-frame clones and misses some; the assay was immunoSEQ multiplex PCR. The data show roughly 200,000 clones, 70% to 90% seen once. Germline CDR1 LGHNA, CDR2 YNFKEQ. The ends were cut back, 0 bases at V and 5 bases at J, with 13 bases in the middle. The CDR3 is 16 residues long. The data belong to a study of cytomegalovirus exposure and HLA in healthy donors. General observations from the study: Some V segments, including TRBV6-2 and TRBV6-3, were excluded as indistinguishable. Later work associated 16,951 TCR beta sequences with HLA alleles at 0.05 false discovery rate. Most of the TCR beta V segments (in an earlier analysis) were productive either about 87% or about 30% of the time.

The V call is TRBV4-2, the J call TRBJ1-4; D not resolved. The sample comprised PBMCs. The sequence was obtained from a woman in her 50s in good health and CMV-seronegative. CDR3 sequence reads: CASSQDKNSPNEKLFF. As DNA, the CDR3 is TGTGCCAGCAGCCAAGATAAAAACAGCCCCAATGAAAAACTGTTTTTT.